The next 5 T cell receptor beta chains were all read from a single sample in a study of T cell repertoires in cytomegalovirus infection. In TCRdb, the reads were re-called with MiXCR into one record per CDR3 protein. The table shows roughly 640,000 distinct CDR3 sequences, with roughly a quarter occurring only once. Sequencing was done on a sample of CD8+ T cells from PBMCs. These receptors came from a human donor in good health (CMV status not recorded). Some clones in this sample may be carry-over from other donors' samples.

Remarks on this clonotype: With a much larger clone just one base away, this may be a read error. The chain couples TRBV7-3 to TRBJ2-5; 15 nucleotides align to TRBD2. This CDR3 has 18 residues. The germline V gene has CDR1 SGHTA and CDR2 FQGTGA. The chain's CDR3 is CANSSGTSGGPIPETQYF. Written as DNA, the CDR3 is TGTGCCAACAGCTCTGGGACTAGCGGGGGGCCGATCCCAGAGACCCAGTACTTC.

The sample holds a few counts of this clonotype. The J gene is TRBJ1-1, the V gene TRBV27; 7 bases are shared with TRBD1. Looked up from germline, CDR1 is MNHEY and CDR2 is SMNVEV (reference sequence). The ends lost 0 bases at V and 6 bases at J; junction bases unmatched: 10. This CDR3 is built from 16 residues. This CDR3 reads CASSLSGGSGGPEAFF. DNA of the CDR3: TGTGCCAGCAGTTTATCCGGGGGCTCAGGGGGGCCTGAAGCTTTCTTT.

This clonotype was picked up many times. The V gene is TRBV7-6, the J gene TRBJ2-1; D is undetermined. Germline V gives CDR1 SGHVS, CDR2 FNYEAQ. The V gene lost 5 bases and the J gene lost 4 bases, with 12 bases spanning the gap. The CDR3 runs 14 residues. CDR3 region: CASSQRTEYNEQFF. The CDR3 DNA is TGTGCCAGCAGCCAAAGGACGGAGTACAATGAGCAGTTCTTC.

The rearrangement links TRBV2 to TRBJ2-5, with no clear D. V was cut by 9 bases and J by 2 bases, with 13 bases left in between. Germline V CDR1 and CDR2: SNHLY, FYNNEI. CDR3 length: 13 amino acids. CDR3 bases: TGTGCCAGGAGCCGAGAAGCACAAGAGACCCAGTACTTC. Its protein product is CARSREAQETQYF. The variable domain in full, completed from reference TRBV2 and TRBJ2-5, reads EPEVTQTPSHQVTQMGQEVILRCVPISNHLYFYWYRQILGQKVEFLVSFYNNEISEKSEIFDDQFSVERPDGSNFTLKIRSTKLEDSAMYFCARSREAQETQYFGPGTRLLVL.

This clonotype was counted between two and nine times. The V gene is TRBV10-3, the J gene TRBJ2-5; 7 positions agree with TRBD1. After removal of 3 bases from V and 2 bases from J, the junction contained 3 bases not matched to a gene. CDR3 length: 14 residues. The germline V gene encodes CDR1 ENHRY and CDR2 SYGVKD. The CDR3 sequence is CAISDPGQQETQYF. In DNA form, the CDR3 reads TGTGCCATCAGTGACCCGGGACAGCAAGAGACCCAGTACTTC.